This T cell receptor beta chain is from a study of T-cell memory formation after mild COVID-19. Study outcomes and limitations: Researchers report contracting CD4+ clones mostly in CM and EM, with CD8+ clones in EMRA.

Each CDR3 protein is one row after TCRdb ran MiXCR on the 5' RACE reads. The sample has approximately 450,000 distinct CDR3 sequences, 15% to 20% seen once; the top ten hold approximately 13%. Germline CDR1 reads MNHEY; CDR2 reads SVGEGT. The CDR3 is made up of 16 amino acids. The trim removed 5 bases at V and 2 bases at J, leaving 6 bases unmatched. As concerns this clonotype: Its antigen is unidentified.

The V gene is TRBV6-2 or TRBV6-3, the J gene TRBJ2-3; 11 bases are a match to TRBD1. This clonotype was obtained from an adult woman who had mild COVID-19 (a few samples of this study predate the infection). Cell type and time point are not known. The source material was PBMCs or a T cell subset sorted from them (not recorded which). CDR3: CASSPRTGGDTDTQYF. The CDR3 DNA sequence: TGTGCCAGCAGTCCCCGGACAGGGGGCGACACAGATACGCAGTATTTT.